Listed below are T cell receptor beta chains from one sample, sequenced in a study of shared clonotypes between healthy human individuals. Data came from immunoSEQ multiplex PCR; TCRdb stores just in-frame clones and leaves some out. The data contain roughly 2,000,000 clones, around 93% of them seen just once; the ten biggest clones take up more than 1.5%. Material for sequencing was naive CD8+ T cells from PBMCs. The receptors originated from a man in his late teens or twenties in good health. Some clones in this sample may be carry-over from other donors' samples. Both conserved end residues are part of each CDR3. Each record gives: D gene, clone size, V gene, J gene, CDR3 DNA, CDR3 protein. A D gene is named only where the DNA matches it firmly. Size tells how often a clone was seen (once, few, many) or the class of an expanded clone, and some rows leave it out.

>NA|NA|TRBV11-2|TRBJ2-5
TGTGCCAGCAGCCCCGGAGGGACAACTCAAGAGACCCAGTACTTC
CASSPGGTTQETQYF
>NA|NA|TRBV27|TRBJ2-1
TGTGCCAGCACTACCCTAGGTTTGGAGGGCTACAATGAGCAGTTCTTC
CASTTLGLEGYNEQFF
>NA|NA|TRBV28|TRBJ2-2
TGTGCCAGCAGCAGACCAGCCGGGGAGCTGTTTTTT
CASSRPAGELFF
>NA|NA|TRBV11-2|TRBJ2-1
TGTGCCAGCAGTTTAGGGGTTAACAATGAGCAGTTCTTC
CASSLGVNNEQFF
>NA|NA|TRBV9|TRBJ2-5
TGTGCCAGCAGCGTAGGGGTTAAAGGAGAGACCCAGTACTTC
CASSVGVKGETQYF
>NA|NA|TRBV7-9|TRBJ2-7
TGTGCCTCCGGGGACGGAGCCCACTACGAGCAGTACTTC
CASGDGAHYEQYF
>TRBD2|few|TRBV7-9|TRBJ2-7
TGTGCCAGCAGCTTCGGGGGGGCCTACGAGCAGTACTTC
CASSFGGAYEQYF
>NA|NA|TRBV7-8|TRBJ1-1
TGTGCCAGCAGCCCCCGGGGTACTGAAGCTTTCTTT
CASSPRGTEAFF
>NA|once|TRBV2|TRBJ2-4
TGTGCCAGCGAGCGGCATGGGGAAAACATTCAGTACTTC
CASERHGENIQYF
>NA|NA|TRBV11-1|TRBJ1-2
TGTGCCAGCAGCTTACGGGGGAGCTATGGCTACACCTTC
CASSLRGSYGYTF
>NA|once|TRBV7-6|TRBJ1-2
TGTGCCAGCAGCTTAAGCACAGTCCCTGTAGGGCGCGGCTACACCTTC
CASSLSTVPVGRGYTF
>NA|NA|TRBV6-1|TRBJ2-7
TGTGCCAGCAGTGAAATGGCCTACGAGCAGTACTTC
CASSEMAYEQYF
>TRBD2|NA|TRBV27|TRBJ2-4
TGTGCCAGCAGTCCGTTACGGGGGGGGACCATTCAGTACTTC
CASSPLRGGTIQYF
>TRBD2|once|TRBV9|TRBJ2-7
TGTGCCAGCAGCGTAGGCGCGCGAGCGGGAGGGAACTACGAGCAGTACTTC
CASSVGARAGGNYEQYF
>NA|NA|TRBV7-9|TRBJ2-3
TGTGCCAGCAGCTTAGGCGCGGAGGTGAGCACAGATACGCAGTATTTT
CASSLGAEVSTDTQYF
>TRBD1|NA|TRBV28|TRBJ1-4
TGTGCCAGCAGTCCCCCTCACAGGGGGCATAAGGATGAAAAACTGTTTTTT
CASSPPHRGHKDEKLFF
>NA|NA|TRBV9|TRBJ2-7
TGTGCCAGCAGCGTAAATGGGAACTACGAGCAGTACTTC
CASSVNGNYEQYF
>TRBD1|NA|TRBV28|TRBJ1-2
TGTGCCAGCACCTGGACAGGGACGGTCTATGGCTACACCTTC
CASTWTGTVYGYTF
>NA|NA|TRBV7-9|TRBJ2-7
TGCGCCAGCAGTGGTGGAGGGGCCCCCTACGAGCAGTACTTC
CASSGGGAPYEQYF
>NA|NA|TRBV5-1|TRBJ2-7
TGCGCCAGCAGCTTGGCCCGCCCGAGCGGAACCTACGAGCAGTACTTC
CASSLARPSGTYEQYF
>NA|NA|TRBV2|TRBJ1-1
TGTGCCAGCAGTGATATTGGGACGGGGACTGAAGCTTTCTTT
CASSDIGTGTEAFF
>NA|NA|TRBV5-6|TRBJ2-3
TGTGCCAGCAGCTTGAGTACAGTCACAGATACGCAGTATTTT
CASSLSTVTDTQYF
>NA|NA|TRBV19|TRBJ2-7
TGTGCCAGTAGTATAGATCGGGCTACCTACGAGCAGTACTTC
CASSIDRATYEQYF
>TRBD1|NA|TRBV7-9|TRBJ2-7
TGTGCCAGCAGCCAATGGGACAGCTACGAGCAGTACTTC
CASSQWDSYEQYF
>NA|NA|TRBV27|TRBJ1-4
TGTGCCAGCATCAGGAATCGGGCAACTAATGAAAAACTGTTTTTT
CASIRNRATNEKLFF
>TRBD1|once|TRBV7-9|TRBJ1-5
TGTGCCAGCAGCCCTCCCGGGACAGGGAACCAGCCCCAGCATTTT
CASSPPGTGNQPQHF
>NA|NA|TRBV28|TRBJ2-2
TGTGCCAGCAGTTTTAGCACGGCGAACACCGGGGAGCTGTTTTTT
CASSFSTANTGELFF
>NA|NA|TRBV5-1|TRBJ2-3
TGCGCCAGCAGCTTGGCCGAGTTTGGCCCAAGGAAGGATACGCAGTATTTT
CASSLAEFGPRKDTQYF
>TRBD1|NA|TRBV5-1|TRBJ1-2
TGCGCCAGCAGCGGCCTCGGGACAGGGATAGGCTACACCTTC
CASSGLGTGIGYTF
>TRBD2|NA|TRBV7-9|TRBJ2-3
TGTGCCAGCAGCCCCACGGGGGGAATCTCCTTCGCTACGCAGTATTTT
CASSPTGGISFATQYF
>NA|once|TRBV4-1|TRBJ2-5
TGCGCCAGCAGCCAAGCTGAGACTGCCTGGGGAGAGACCCAGTACTTC
CASSQAETAWGETQYF
>NA|NA|TRBV5-3|TRBJ1-4
TGTGCCAGAAGGTTTGACAGGCCCCGGGCCTGTGAAAAACTGTTTTTT
CARRFDRPRACEKLFF
>TRBD2|NA|TRBV29-1|TRBJ2-1
TGCAGCGTTGATTCAGCGGGAGGGTTATACAATGAGCAGTTCTTC
CSVDSAGGLYNEQFF
>NA|once|TRBV10-1|TRBJ1-4
TGCGCCAGCAGCCCGAAGGCCTCTGAAAAACTGTTTTTT
CASSPKASEKLFF
>TRBD1|NA|TRBV27|TRBJ2-7
TGTGCCAGCAGTTTAACCGGACAGGGGCCTGCCTACGAGCAGTACTTC
CASSLTGQGPAYEQYF
>TRBD1|NA|TRBV25-1|TRBJ1-6
TGTGCCAGCAGGAAGGGGACAGACTATAATTCACCCCTCCACTTT
CASRKGTDYNSPLHF
>NA|few|TRBV2|TRBJ2-2
TGTGCCAGCAGCGCCGGCACCGGGGAGCTGTTTTTT
CASSAGTGELFF
>TRBD1|once|TRBV19|TRBJ2-7
TGTGCCAGCGCGGACAGGGGCGCCTACGAGCAGTACTTC
CASADRGAYEQYF
>NA|NA|TRBV10-3|TRBJ1-5
TGTGCCATCAGTGAGGACAGCCCGGGCAATCAGCCCCAGCATTTT
CAISEDSPGNQPQHF
>NA|once|TRBV10-3|TRBJ2-7
TGTGCCATCAGTGAGTCGAGTCTCCACGAGCAGTACTTC
CAISESSLHEQYF
>NA|NA|TRBV10-1|TRBJ2-3
TGCGCCAGCAGTCTACAGGGCATTACAGATACGCAGTATTTT
CASSLQGITDTQYF
>TRBD1|few|TRBV27|TRBJ1-2
TGTGCCAGCAGTTTAGTTGGGACAGGACTCAGGGGCTACACCTTC
CASSLVGTGLRGYTF
>NA|NA|TRBV2|TRBJ2-1
TGTGCCAGCAGAGAGACGGGACATGAGCAGTTCTTC
CASRETGHEQFF
>NA|NA|TRBV7-3|TRBJ2-4
TGTGCCAGCAGCACGTCCCACAGGGCCGGAAACATTCAGTACTTC
CASSTSHRAGNIQYF
>TRBD2|NA|TRBV7-2|TRBJ2-7
TGTGCCAGCAGCTTTGGGGCTAGCGGGGCCTACGAGCAGTACTTC
CASSFGASGAYEQYF
>NA|NA|TRBV7-8|TRBJ1-1
TGTGCCAGCAGCCTAGACATCCTTACTTTACAGGGAGGGGAAAACACTGAAGCTTTCTTT
CASSLDILTLQGGENTEAFF
>NA|NA|TRBV6-6|TRBJ2-7
TGTGCCAGCAGTTACTCGAGTTCCTACGAGCAGTACTTC
CASSYSSSYEQYF
>NA|NA|TRBV27|TRBJ2-7
TGTGCCAGCAGTTTGAGGGGACGGATCTACGAGCAGTACTTC
CASSLRGRIYEQYF
>NA|NA|TRBV25-1|TRBJ1-2
TGTGCCAGCAAAAACCCTCGACAGCCCAATGGCTACACCTTC
CASKNPRQPNGYTF
>TRBD1|NA|TRBV9|TRBJ2-1
TGTGCCAGCAGCGACCGACAGGGGATGTACAATGAGCAGTTCTTC
CASSDRQGMYNEQFF